This T cell receptor beta chain was identified during a study of beta chain features in type 1 diabetes. Study context: Healthy donors and patients showed comparable age, gender and cell yields. The study's findings and limits: Patients with type 1 diabetes showed fewer VDJ junction insertions and more deletions. Sequencing used cDNA, and cells with high TCR expression could therefore be over-represented.

The germline gives CDR1 LGHNA, CDR2 YNFKEQ. This CDR3 contains 15 residues. The V and J ends lost 0 bases and 7 bases, in that order; junction bases with no gene match: 8. The single heparinised draw taken from each donor contained roughly 100 mL of blood on average. The isolated RNA, all of it, was reverse transcribed, so expressed TCRB transcripts were what got sequenced. Produced via immunoSEQ multiplex PCR; TCRdb's table is partial and in-frame only. The repertoire holds tens of thousands of clones, with roughly 30% as singletons. On this clone itself: Antigen: not known.

V gene TRBV4-2 combines with J gene TRBJ1-2; 7 bases agree with TRBD1. The source is a woman between 18 and 29 years old in good health. The source material was stem cell memory CD4+ T cells from blood. CDR3 region: CASSQEKGGAGGYTF. The CDR3 DNA reads TGTGCCAGCAGCCAAGAAAAAGGGGGCGCAGGTGGCTACACCTTC.